Described below is a single T cell receptor (beta chain) sequence and its context. As yet, its antigen is unknown. Healthy donors of bone marrow made up the group. This sample is drawn from a study of cytomegalovirus exposure and HLA in healthy donors. Per the germline V gene, CDR1 is SNHLY and CDR2 is FYNNEI. J lost 7 bases, V lost 2 bases, and 5 bases had no gene match. This CDR3 has 15 residues. Study conclusions and caveats: More clonal expansion characterized HLA-associated TCR beta chains than equally common others in a later analysis. In a later analysis, at a false discovery rate of 0.05, roughly 17,000 TCR beta sequences were associated with HLA alleles.

The PCR used 60 Vbeta and 13 Jbeta primers. Some clones are missing from TCRdb's copy, which holds only in-frame ones; the method was immunoSEQ multiplex PCR. This sample has about 190,000 clones, with about four fifths found just once. The sequence was obtained from a man younger than 35 in good health and CMV-seronegative. The chain recombines TRBV2 with TRBJ2-1; 10 nucleotides align to TRBD2. Sequenced: PBMCs. The CDR3 loop reads CASSELAGVGNEQFF. CDR3 bases: TGTGCCAGCAGTGAACTAGCGGGAGTGGGTAATGAGCAGTTCTTC. The full variable domain, with the rest looked up from reference TRBV2 and TRBJ2-1, is EPEVTQTPSHQVTQMGQEVILRCVPISNHLYFYWYRQILGQKVEFLVSFYNNEISEKSEIFDDQFSVERPDGSNFTLKIRSTKLEDSAMYFCASSELAGVGNEQFFGPGTRLTVL.